Reported below is one T cell receptor (beta chain). The sample originates from a study of metastatic and nonmetastatic thyroid tumors. This CDR3 region has 16 residues. V lost 7 bases and J lost 6; bases outside the gene matches: 13. CDR1 and CDR2 (germline): SGHTA, FQGTGA. None of the patients had undergone any treatment ahead of thyroid surgery. TCRdb re-called the PCR reads with MiXCR. The sample includes around 64,000 clones, just over 4% of them seen just once. Input material: blood. The TCR sequence derives from a female donor with papillary thyroid cancer or a benign thyroid nodule (not recorded which). Some clones in this sample may be carry-over from other donors' samples. The V call is TRBV7-3, the J call TRBJ2-2; 8 bases are shared with TRBD2. The CDR3 bases are TGTGCCAGCAAGGAGGGGACTAGTATGGGGGCCGGGGAGCTGTTTTTT. This encodes CASKEGTSMGAGELFF.